The present TCR beta chain was sequenced within a study of T cells in localized non-small cell lung cancer (dated by TCRdb to about 2020). Background on the whole study: The study examined T cell repertoires in 236 patients with early-stage NSCLC and compared tumors with uninvolved tumor-adjacent lungs. A mean age of around 66 years was recorded for the NSCLC patients, of whom more than 120 were male and about 100 were female. The cohort was made up of 200 to 250 treatment-naive NSCLC patients whose localized lung tumors had been resected. The investigation overall reported the following: A median of approximately 57 of the top 100 tumor clones were detected in paired uninvolved adjacent lung, and about 29 of these tumor clones were also found among the top 100 clones of the paired uninvolved adjacent lung. Uninvolved tumor-adjacent lung showed the highest T cell clonality, higher than tumor, which suggests more focused antigenic responses in the adjacent lung. Because the study design was exploratory, TCR variables were selected using unadjusted p-values without false-discovery rate correction. Longer overall survival was associated with higher blood T cell density, whereas shorter survival was associated with higher adjacent-lung clonality. Multi-region tumor sequencing was not performed, so intratumor heterogeneity could not be excluded.

For this clone: The antigen it binds to is not known. Base qualities were left out, and no much larger clone turns up one base away.

At diagnosis, tumor, uninvolved tumor-adjacent lung and peripheral blood were collected and then preserved as a mix of FFPE and fresh-frozen material. For TCR repertoire profiling, blood samples were analyzed in the form of peripheral blood mononuclear cells. The immunoSEQ Assay was used to sequence TCR beta CDR3 regions from DNA. As for how the authors treated the data: To compute T cell density, TCR beta template counts were normalized to usable DNA, which was estimated by amplifying housekeeping genes. Richness was estimated using the preseqR package, with extrapolation to 400,000 templates for PBMC samples and to 120,000 templates for tissue samples. Clonality was taken to be one minus Pielou's evenness. To identify tissue-enriched TCRs, differential abundance testing was run on productive amino-acid clonotypes with a minimum total count of 5 and an alpha of 0.1. The Jaccard Index and the Morisita Overlap Index were used to measure how much the repertoires overlapped between compartments. TCR beta CDR3s were clustered by GLIPH together with public tetramer-defined viral CDR3s, and at least three viral sequences plus V-gene enrichment were required for viral motifs. TCRdb retrieved this table from immuneACCESS and kept in-frame rearrangements only. Not all clones are present; in checked studies, unresolved V genes account for under half, and no reason is known for the remainder. V, J and clone size are those of that table, while D and trimming were read from the DNA. The sample table lists roughly 30,000 clones, 88% of them with a count of one. The leading ten clones occupy 4.2% of the sample.

CDR1 SGHTA and CDR2 FQGTGA are derived from the germline V gene. Including cysteine and phenylalanine, the CDR3 has 15 amino acids. The CDR3 DNA has 45 bases and is translated from base 1. V loses 4 bases at its end and J loses 10 bases; junction bases beyond the gene matches: 8. Recombination joined TRBV7-3 with TRBJ2-1, with TRBD1 matching 12 junction bases. This sequence originates from a woman aged 35-75 years with stage I lung adenocarcinoma. The sample here was peripheral blood, taken before any cancer treatment. CDR3 region: CASSSGDRGRREQFF. The nucleotide sequence reads TGTGCCAGCAGCTCAGGGGACAGGGGGCGTCGGGAGCAGTTCTTC.